The 2 T cell receptor beta chains in this list originate from one sample, sequenced in a study of T cells in Graves' hyperthyroidism and ophthalmopathy. TCR beta CDR3 regions were amplified from RNA transcripts. HTBI primers were employed in a first-round RT-PCR of the TCR CDR3. TCRdb independently ran MiXCR on the multiplex PCR reads; one entry per CDR3 protein. Of about 690,000 distinct CDR3 sequences listed, about 18% are singletons. Material for sequencing was blood. The receptors here all came from a man in his fifties with Graves' hyperthyroidism.

The table lists this clonotype with many counts. The chain employs TRBV6-5 and TRBJ1-1, with unresolved D. Germline V gene data show CDR1 as MNHEY and CDR2 as SVGAGI. The germline V and J ends were trimmed by 0 bases and 8 bases, with 10 bases remaining between them. The CDR3 is 13 amino acids. The CDR3 is CASSYSTEIEAFF. CDR3 bases: TGTGCCAGCAGTTACTCGACCGAGATCGAAGCTTTCTTT.

As to this clonotype: This sequence may be a read error, since a much larger clone differs from it by one base. J is TRBJ2-7 and V is TRBV11-2; possible D gene TRBD2, 6 bases. Germline CDR1 is SGHAT and CDR2 is FQNNGV. CDR3 length: 16 residues. The V end lost 7 bases, the J end lost 5 bases, and 24 bases lay between the germline ends. As DNA, the CDR3 is TGTGCCAGCATCCCAGTGGGTGGGGGGTCTTTCCACGAGCAGTACTTC. Translating it yields CASIPVGGGSFHEQYF.